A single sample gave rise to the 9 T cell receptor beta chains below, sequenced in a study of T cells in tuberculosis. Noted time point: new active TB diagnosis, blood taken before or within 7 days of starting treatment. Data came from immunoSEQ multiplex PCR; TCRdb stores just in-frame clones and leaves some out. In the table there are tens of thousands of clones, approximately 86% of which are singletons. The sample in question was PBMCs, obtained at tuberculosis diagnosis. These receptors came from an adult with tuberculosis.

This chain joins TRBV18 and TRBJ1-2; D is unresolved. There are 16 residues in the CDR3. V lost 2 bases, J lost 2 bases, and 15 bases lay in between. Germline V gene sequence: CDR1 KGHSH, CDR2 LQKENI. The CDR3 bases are TGTGCCAGCTCACCATGGGAATCGGGGTACAACTATGGCTACACCTTC. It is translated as CASSPWESGYNYGYTF.

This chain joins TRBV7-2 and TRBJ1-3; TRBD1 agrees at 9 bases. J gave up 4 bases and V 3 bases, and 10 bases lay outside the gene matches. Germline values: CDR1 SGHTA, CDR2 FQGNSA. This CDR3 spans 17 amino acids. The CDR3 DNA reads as TGTGCCAGCAGCTTCCTTCCGGGACAGGGAGCCGGAAACACCATATATTTT. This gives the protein CASSFLPGQGAGNTIYF.

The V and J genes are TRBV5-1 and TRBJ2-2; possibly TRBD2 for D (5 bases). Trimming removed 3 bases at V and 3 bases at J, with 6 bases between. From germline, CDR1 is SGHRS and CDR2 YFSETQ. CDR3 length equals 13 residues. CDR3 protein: CASSSSHTGELFF. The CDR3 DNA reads TGCGCCAGCAGCTCTAGCCACACCGGGGAGCTGTTTTTT.

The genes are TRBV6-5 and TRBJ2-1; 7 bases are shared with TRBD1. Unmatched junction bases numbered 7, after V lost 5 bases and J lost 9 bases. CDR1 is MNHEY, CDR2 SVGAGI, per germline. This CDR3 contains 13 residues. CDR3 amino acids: CASSSPGQPEQFF. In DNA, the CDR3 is TGTGCCAGCAGTAGCCCGGGACAGCCTGAGCAGTTCTTC.

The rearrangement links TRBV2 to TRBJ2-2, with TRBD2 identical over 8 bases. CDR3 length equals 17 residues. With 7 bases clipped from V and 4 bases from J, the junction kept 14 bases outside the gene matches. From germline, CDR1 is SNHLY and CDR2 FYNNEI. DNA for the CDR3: TGTGCCAGCAATCAAGTCCTAGCGGGTCCGGGCACCGGGGAGCTGTTTTTT. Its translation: CASNQVLAGPGTGELFF.

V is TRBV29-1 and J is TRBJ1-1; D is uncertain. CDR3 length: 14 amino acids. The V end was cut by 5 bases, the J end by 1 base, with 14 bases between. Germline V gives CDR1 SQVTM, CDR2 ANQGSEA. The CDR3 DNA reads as TGCAGCGTTCATGAGCTTAGATCGAACACTGAAGCTTTCTTT. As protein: CSVHELRSNTEAFF.

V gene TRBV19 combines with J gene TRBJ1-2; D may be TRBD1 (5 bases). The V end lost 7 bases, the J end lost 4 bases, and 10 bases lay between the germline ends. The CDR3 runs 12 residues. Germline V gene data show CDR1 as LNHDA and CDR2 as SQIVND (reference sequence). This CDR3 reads CASKAGSYGYTF. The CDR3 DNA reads TGTGCCAGTAAGGCAGGGTCCTATGGCTACACCTTC.

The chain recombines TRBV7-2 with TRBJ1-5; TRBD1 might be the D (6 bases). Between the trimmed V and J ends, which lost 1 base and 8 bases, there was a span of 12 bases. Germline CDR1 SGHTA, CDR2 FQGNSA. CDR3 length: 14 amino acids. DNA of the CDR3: TGTGCCAGCAGCTTAGACGGGGGGCTAGAGCCCCAGCATTTT. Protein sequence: CASSLDGGLEPQHF.

The CDR3 protein is CASSVTAGSDYGYTF. CDR3 nucleotide sequence: TGTGCCAGCAGCGTGACAGCTGGTTCGGACTATGGCTACACCTTC. This chain joins TRBV9 and TRBJ1-2; tentative D call: TRBD1 (5 bases). Germline CDR1 and CDR2: SGDLS and YYNGEE. V was pared by 2 bases and J by 3 bases, with 14 bases between. CDR3 size: 15 residues.